One and the same sample provided the 21 T cell receptor beta chains below, sequenced in a study of Ad26.COV2.S vaccination and SARS-CoV-2 variants. Clones were read by immunoSEQ multiplex PCR, and TCRdb kept only the in-frame ones, dropping some. The table shows some 390,000 clones, with around 85% occurring only once. This sample's treatment: roughly 20 received Ad26.COV2.S at low or high dose, single or two shots; roughly 5 received placebo; per-sample allocation not given. Samples came from day 63 after the first vaccine or placebo injection. Material: peripheral blood, obtained in a trial of Ad26.COV2.S vaccine versus placebo. The receptors stem from a person between 18 and 65 years old who received the Ad26.COV2.S COVID-19 vaccine or a placebo.

The chain recombines TRBV5-6 with TRBJ2-5; a possible D gene is TRBD1 (7 bases). V lost 3 bases to trimming and J lost 3 bases, with 9 bases between them. Germline lookup yields CDR1 SGHDT and CDR2 YYEEEE. The CDR3 totals 13 residues. CDR3 amino acids: CASSSRGEETQYF. CDR3 sequence (DNA): TGTGCCAGCAGCTCCAGGGGGGAAGAGACCCAGTACTTC. Variable domain in full (rest from reference TRBV5-6 and TRBJ2-5): DAGVTQSPTHLIKTRGQQVTLRCSPKSGHDTVSWYQQALGQGPQFIFQYYEEEERQRGNFPDRFSGHQFPNYSSELNVNALLLGDSALYLCASSSRGEETQYFGPGTRLLVL.

The chain links TRBV18 to TRBJ2-2; D is tentatively TRBD1 or TRBD2 (6 bases each). The CDR3 covers 14 residues. Germline assignment: CDR1 KGHSH and CDR2 LQKENI. V dropped 6 bases and J dropped 10 bases, with 18 bases sitting between them. CDR3 region: CASSPGGTTEELFF. The CDR3 DNA is TGTGCCAGCTCCCCCGGGGGCACCACGGAGGAGCTGTTTTTT.

The J gene is TRBJ1-1, the V gene TRBV19; D is undetermined. CDR1 and CDR2 from the germline V gene are LNHDA and SQIVND (reference sequence). This CDR3 has 14 amino acids. V gave up 7 bases and J gave up 0 bases, with 12 bases separating them. CDR3 bases: TGTGCCAGTATCGCGGACGGCTTGAACACTGAAGCTTTCTTT. Residues: CASIADGLNTEAFF.

V and J are TRBV18 and TRBJ1-1; D not resolved. The CDR3 is made up of 13 amino acids. V was trimmed by 6 bases and J by 0 bases, leaving 8 bases between them. Germline V gene data show CDR1 as KGHSH and CDR2 as LQKENI. The CDR3 DNA reads TGTGCCAGCTCGACCTATTTGAACACTGAAGCTTTCTTT. Its protein product is CASSTYLNTEAFF.

The CDR3 sequence: CASSKTGRRNQPQHF. The CDR3 DNA reads as TGTGCCAGCAGCAAGACGGGGCGGCGCAATCAGCCCCAGCATTTT. The V call is TRBV7-2, the J call TRBJ1-5; possibly TRBD1 for D (5 bases). The CDR3 consists of 15 residues. The germline gives CDR1 SGHTA, CDR2 FQGNSA. Trimming pared 5 bases from V and 2 bases from J, leaving 13 bases between.

V and J are TRBV6-5 and TRBJ2-5; the D gene is possibly TRBD2 (6 bases). V was cut by 6 bases and J by 1 base, with 9 bases left in between. This CDR3 is built from 13 residues. The germline V gene has CDR1 MNHEY and CDR2 SVGAGI. The CDR3 reads CASRRDFQETQYF. CDR3 nucleotides: TGTGCCAGCAGGCGGGACTTCCAAGAGACCCAGTACTTC.

The V call is TRBV15, the J call TRBJ1-4, with D possibly being TRBD1 (5 bases). Per the germline V gene, CDR1 is LNHNV and CDR2 is YYDKDF (reference sequence). This CDR3 is 15 amino acids long. V was cut by 3 bases and J by 4 bases, with 12 bases left in between. The chain's CDR3 is CATSSTRRGNEKLFF. The CDR3 nucleotides read TGTGCCACCAGCAGCACCCGGAGGGGTAATGAAAAACTGTTTTTT.

V and J are TRBV5-1 and TRBJ2-7; 7 bases line up with TRBD1. The CDR3 spans 13 residues. J gave up 5 bases and V 3 bases, and 5 bases lay outside the gene matches. Looked up from germline, CDR1 is SGHRS and CDR2 is YFSETQ. Here the CDR3 reads CASSYTGVNEQYF. CDR3 DNA: TGCGCCAGCAGCTACACAGGGGTTAACGAGCAGTACTTC.

The chain joins TRBV6-5 to TRBJ1-1; D perhaps matches TRBD1 (5 bases). Deletions cut 2 bases from V and 1 base from J, with 14 bases between. This CDR3 is built from 16 residues. Germline loops: CDR1 MNHEY, CDR2 SVGAGI. The DNA of the CDR3 is TGTGCCAGCAGTTACCGAAGGGGAACGTCGAACACTGAAGCTTTCTTT. Amino acids: CASSYRRGTSNTEAFF.

The V and J genes are TRBV4-3 and TRBJ2-5; D is unclear. CDR3 length: 15 residues. Germline CDR1 LGHNA, CDR2 YSLEER. V shed 0 bases and J shed 5 bases, with 13 bases lying between them. CDR3 nucleotide sequence: TGCGCCAGCAGCCAAGACTTTGCGTCAGCCGAGACCCAGTACTTC. As protein: CASSQDFASAETQYF.

The rearrangement uses TRBV18 and TRBJ2-3; D is unresolved. The V end was cut by 2 bases, the J end by 3 bases, with 12 bases between. Germline V gives CDR1 KGHSH, CDR2 LQKENI. The CDR3 runs to 15 residues. This chain's CDR3 is CASSPYFRKTDTQYF. In DNA, the CDR3 is TGTGCCAGCTCACCATATTTTAGGAAGACAGATACGCAGTATTTT.

Only one count was recorded for this clone. The gene calls are TRBV3-1 (or the pseudogene TRBV3-2) and TRBJ1-1; the match to TRBD1 covers 8 bases. This CDR3 has 17 residues. Germline V lookup: CDR1 LGHDT, CDR2 YNNKEL (reference sequence). V was clipped by 6 bases and J by 1 base; unmatched bases: 13. The DNA of the CDR3 is TGTGCCAGCAGTCGGACAGGGAACGTTCTAAGGAACACTGAAGCTTTCTTT. Protein product: CASSRTGNVLRNTEAFF.

A word on this clone: In the same sample, other DNA sequences code for this CDR3. V usage is TRBV30 and J usage is TRBJ1-1, with D tentatively TRBD1 (5 bases). Germline V gene data show CDR1 as GTSNPN and CDR2 as SVGIG (reference sequence). CDR3 size: 13 residues. Trimming cost V 0 bases and J 0 bases, with 5 bases left between them. DNA for the CDR3: TGTGCCTGGAGTGTACAGGTGAACACTGAAGCTTTCTTT. Its protein is CAWSVQVNTEAFF.

The rearrangement uses TRBV6-5 and TRBJ1-5, with D uncertain. Germline V lookup: CDR1 MNHEY, CDR2 SVGAGI. V shed 11 bases and J shed 0 bases, with 17 bases lying between them. The CDR3 has 15 amino acids. CDR3 DNA sequence: TGTGCCGTACCTTTTGACACAGATAGCAATCAGCCCCAGCATTTT. Its protein is CAVPFDTDSNQPQHF.

The chain is built from TRBV11-2 and TRBJ2-7; 8 bases map to TRBD1. V gave up 5 bases and J gave up 7 bases; unmatched junction bases: 7. This CDR3 is built from 13 residues. Germline CDR1 and CDR2: SGHAT and FQNNGV. Here the CDR3 DNA reads TGTGCCAGCAGCCCGAACGGACAGGGAGAGCAGTACTTC. Translation: CASSPNGQGEQYF.

In this sample, this clone turned up once. This sequence joins TRBV2 and TRBJ2-2; D ambiguous. CDR3 length: 13 residues. The germline V gene encodes CDR1 SNHLY and CDR2 FYNNEI. V was cut by 2 bases and J by 8 bases, with 9 bases left in between. The DNA for the CDR3 is TGTGCCAGCAGTGAAATCCTTTCGGGGGAGCTGTTTTTT. It yields the protein CASSEILSGELFF.

The chain recombines TRBV21-1 with TRBJ1-5; the table's D gene call, TRBD1, was not cross checked with the DNA. TRBV21-1 has pseudogene status. The length of the CDR3 is 14 residues. The chain's CDR3 is CASSNEDREQPQHF. CDR3 nucleotides: TGTGCCAGCAGCAACGAGGACAGGGAGCAGCCCCAGCATTTT.

V is TRBV18 and J is TRBJ1-2, with TRBD1 matching 7 bases. The germline gives CDR1 KGHSH, CDR2 LQKENI. V lost 5 bases and J lost 4; bases outside the gene matches: 13. There are 16 residues in the CDR3. CDR3 DNA: TGTGCCAGCTCAAACCGGGACAGAGTTTATTCCTATGGCTACACCTTC. As protein: CASSNRDRVYSYGYTF.

This sequence joins TRBV7-6 and TRBJ1-1; TRBD1 aligns across 7 bases. The V gene's germline CDR1 is SGHVS and CDR2 FNYEAQ. The CDR3 length is 13 residues. Unmatched junction bases numbered 7, after V lost 7 bases and J lost 5 bases. The CDR3 DNA reads TGTGCCAGCAACGTGACAGGGCGGACTGAAGCTTTCTTT. Translating gives CASNVTGRTEAFF.

The rearrangement uses TRBV5-1 and TRBJ2-1; unclear D gene. The germline V gene encodes CDR1 SGHRS and CDR2 YFSETQ. The CDR3 totals 12 residues. V dropped 0 bases and J dropped 14 bases, with 12 bases sitting between them. CDR3 protein: CASSLDSGWKFF. The CDR3 DNA sequence: TGCGCCAGCAGCTTGGATAGTGGTTGGAAGTTCTTC.

The chain links TRBV7-9 to TRBJ2-2; possibly TRBD1 for D (6 bases). The CDR3 sequence is 15 residues long. The ends were cut back, 6 bases at V and 1 base at J, with 12 bases in the middle. Germline assignment: CDR1 SEHNR and CDR2 FQNEAQ (reference sequence). The CDR3 reads CASRTRQENTGELFF. CDR3 sequence (DNA): TGTGCCAGCAGAACCCGACAGGAGAACACCGGGGAGCTGTTTTTT.